This record covers a single T cell receptor beta chain. The data originate from a study of cytomegalovirus exposure and HLA in healthy donors. Vbeta (60) and Jbeta (13) primers were used in the PCR. Measured with immunoSEQ multiplex PCR; TCRdb has only the in-frame clones, and not every one. Found here are more than 100,000 clones, 75% to 90% of them singletons; the top ten hold around 2%. This CDR3 comprises 13 residues. V was cut by 4 bases and J by 5 bases, with 9 bases left in between. CDR1 SSHAT and CDR2 FNYEAQ come from the germline V gene (reference sequence). The genes are TRBV7-7 and TRBJ2-1; D ambiguous. The sequence came from a man in his thirties or forties in good health and CMV-seronegative. Sequencing was done on a sample of PBMCs. Written as DNA, the CDR3 is TGTGCCAGCAGCTCAAACTTCGACAATGAGCAGTTCTTC. The encoded protein is CASSSNFDNEQFF.